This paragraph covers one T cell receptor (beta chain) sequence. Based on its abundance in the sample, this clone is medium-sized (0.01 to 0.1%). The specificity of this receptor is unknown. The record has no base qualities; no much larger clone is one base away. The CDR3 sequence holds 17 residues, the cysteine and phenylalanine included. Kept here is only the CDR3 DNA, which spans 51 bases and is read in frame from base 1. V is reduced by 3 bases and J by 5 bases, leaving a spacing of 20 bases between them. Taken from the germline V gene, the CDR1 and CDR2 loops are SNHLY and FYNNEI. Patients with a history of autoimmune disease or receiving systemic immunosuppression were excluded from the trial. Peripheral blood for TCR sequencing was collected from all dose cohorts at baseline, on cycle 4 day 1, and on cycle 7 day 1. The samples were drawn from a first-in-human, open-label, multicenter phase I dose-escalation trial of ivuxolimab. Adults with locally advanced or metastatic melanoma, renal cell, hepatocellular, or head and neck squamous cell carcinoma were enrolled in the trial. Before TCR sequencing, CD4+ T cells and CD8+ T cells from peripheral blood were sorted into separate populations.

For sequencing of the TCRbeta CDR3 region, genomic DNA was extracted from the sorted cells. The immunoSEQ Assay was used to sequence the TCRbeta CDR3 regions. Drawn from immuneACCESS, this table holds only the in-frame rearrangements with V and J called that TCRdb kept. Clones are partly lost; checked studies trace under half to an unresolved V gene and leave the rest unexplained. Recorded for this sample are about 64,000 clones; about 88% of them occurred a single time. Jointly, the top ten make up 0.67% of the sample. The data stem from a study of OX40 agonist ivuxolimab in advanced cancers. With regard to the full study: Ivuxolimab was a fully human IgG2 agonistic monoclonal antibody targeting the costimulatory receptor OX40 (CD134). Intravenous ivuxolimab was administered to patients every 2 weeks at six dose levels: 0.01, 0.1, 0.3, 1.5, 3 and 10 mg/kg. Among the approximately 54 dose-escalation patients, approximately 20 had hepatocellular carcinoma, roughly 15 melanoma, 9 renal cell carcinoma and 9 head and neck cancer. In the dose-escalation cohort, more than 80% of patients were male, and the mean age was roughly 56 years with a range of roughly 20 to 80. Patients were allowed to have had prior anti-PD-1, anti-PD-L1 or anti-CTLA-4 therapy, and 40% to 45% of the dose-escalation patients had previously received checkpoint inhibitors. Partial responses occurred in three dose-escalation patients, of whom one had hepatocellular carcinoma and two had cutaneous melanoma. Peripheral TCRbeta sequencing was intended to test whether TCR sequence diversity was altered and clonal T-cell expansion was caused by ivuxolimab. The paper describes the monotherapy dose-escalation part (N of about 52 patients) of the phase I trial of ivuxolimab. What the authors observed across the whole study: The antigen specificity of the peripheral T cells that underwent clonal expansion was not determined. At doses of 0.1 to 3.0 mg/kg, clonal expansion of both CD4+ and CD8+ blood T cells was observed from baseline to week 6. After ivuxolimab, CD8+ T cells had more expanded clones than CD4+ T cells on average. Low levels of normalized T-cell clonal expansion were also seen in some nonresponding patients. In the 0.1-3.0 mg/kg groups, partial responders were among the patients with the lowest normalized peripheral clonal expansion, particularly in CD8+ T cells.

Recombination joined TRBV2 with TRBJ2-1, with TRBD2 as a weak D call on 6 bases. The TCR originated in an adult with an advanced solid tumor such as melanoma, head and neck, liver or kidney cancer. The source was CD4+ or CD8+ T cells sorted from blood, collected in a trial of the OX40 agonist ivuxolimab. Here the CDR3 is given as CASSEAAGTHPNNEQFF. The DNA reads TGTGCCAGCAGTGAGGCTGCCGGGACTCATCCCAACAATGAGCAGTTCTTC.